This T cell receptor (beta chain) was obtained from a study of T cell changes during pregnancy in multiple sclerosis. The CDR3 is 18 amino acids. V was shortened by 4 bases and J by 0 bases, with 19 bases between the two germline ends. Germline lookup yields CDR1 LNHDA and CDR2 SQIVND (reference sequence). Clones were read by immunoSEQ multiplex PCR, and TCRdb kept only the in-frame ones, dropping some. The sample records tens of thousands of clones, just over 90% being singletons. The starting material was CD4+ T cells from peripheral blood mononuclear cells, obtained before pregnancy. The origin of this receptor is a female donor with multiple sclerosis, enrolled in a pregnancy study. This rearrangement joins TRBV19 to TRBJ1-3; D may be TRBD1 (6 bases). The CDR3 sequence is CASSTTGQRMNSGNTIYF. The CDR3 nucleotides read TGTGCCAGTAGTACAACAGGACAGCGCATGAACTCTGGAAACACCATATATTTT.